This T cell receptor beta chain was captured by sequencing in a study of CD8 T cells in ankylosing spondylitis. Regarding the study as a whole: Prior literature has documented some motif variants in synovial fluid and blood from reactive arthritis. Disease-associated clonotypes exhibited CD8+ identity and were relatively infrequent in peripheral blood.

This clonotype was seen more than once but under ten times. Its antigen is not known. Looked up from germline, CDR1 is SGHDT and CDR2 is YYEEEE. After removal of 1 base from V and 0 bases from J, the junction contained 6 bases not matched to a gene. The CDR3 sequence is 17 residues long. TCRdb processed the 5' RACE reads anew with MiXCR; each CDR3 protein has one entry. The sample holds 150,000 to 200,000 distinct CDR3 sequences; 10% to 15% are singletons and the top ten take 11%. Sequencing input: blood, either unsorted or a sorted T cell fraction (not recorded which). The V gene is TRBV5-6, the J gene TRBJ2-3, with 9 bases matching TRBD2. This receptor was obtained from a female donor with ankylosing spondylitis or in good health (not recorded which). The CDR3 DNA reads TGTGCCAGCAGCTTGAGACTAGCGGCTACTAGCACAGATACGCAGTATTTT. Encoded protein: CASSLRLAATSTDTQYF.